This T cell receptor (beta chain) was found in a study of molecular identifiers for immune sequencing clone quantification. Whole-study findings and limits: Identical TCR molecules that share a barcode could lead to an underestimation of highly expanded clone sizes.

In germline, CDR1 is MDHEN, CDR2 SYDVKM. This CDR3 comprises 11 residues. To note about this clonotype: The antigen remains unidentified. A junction boundary mismatches the germline segment, possibly from a read error.

Isolation of naive CD8 T cells was achieved by sorting on a CD8+CD4-CCR7+CD45RA+ phenotype. TCRdb processed the PCR reads anew with MiXCR; each CDR3 protein has one entry. The table has about 320,000 distinct CDR3 sequences, about a quarter seen once. V is TRBV28 and J is TRBJ2-3; possibly TRBD2 for D (5 bases). The sequence was obtained from a human donor in good health. Some libraries in this study had Jurkat cell RNA spiked in. Sequenced sample: naive CD8+ T cells from blood, with Jurkat cell RNA spiked in. Subset denoted: FACS-sorted CD8+CD4-CCR7+CD45RA+ naive T cells. The chain's CDR3 is CASSGVDMQYF. CDR3 DNA sequence: TGTGCCAGCTCCGGGGTGGATATGCAGTATTTT.